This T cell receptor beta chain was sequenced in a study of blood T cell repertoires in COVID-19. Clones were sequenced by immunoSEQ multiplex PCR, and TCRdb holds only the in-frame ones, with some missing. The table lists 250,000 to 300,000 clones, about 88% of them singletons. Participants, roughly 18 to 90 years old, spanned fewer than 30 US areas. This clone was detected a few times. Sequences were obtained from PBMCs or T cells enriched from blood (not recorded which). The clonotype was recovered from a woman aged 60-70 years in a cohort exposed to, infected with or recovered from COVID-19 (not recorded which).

CDR3 sequence reads: CASSIGDYGYTF. CDR3 coding DNA: TGCGCCAGCAGCATCGGGGACTATGGCTACACCTTC. The chain uses TRBV5-1 and TRBJ1-2; D ambiguous. Trimming removed 4 bases from V and 3 bases from J, with 7 bases in between. This CDR3 contains 12 residues. Looked up from germline, CDR1 is SGHRS and CDR2 is YFSETQ.